This T cell receptor beta chain comes out of a study of blood T cells in healthy people across ages. Study results and limitations: Since the PBMCs were unsorted, naive and antigen-experienced cells could not be conclusively compared.

This clonotype was observed a few times. Its antigen is still unknown. The use of a sample-barcoded 5' primer and a J-beta primer mix characterized a second PCR of about 7 to 12 cycles. In TCRdb, the 5' RACE reads were re-called with MiXCR into one record per CDR3 protein. The sample includes around 1.5 million distinct CDR3 sequences, around 42% of them seen just once. CDR1 is LGHDT and CDR2 is YNNKEL in the germline V gene (reference sequence). The CDR3 loop spans 12 amino acids. With 8 bases removed from V and 2 bases from J, the gap between germline ends came to 9 bases. The chain couples TRBV3-1 to TRBJ1-1; D unclear. What was sequenced was blood. The TCR originated in a young woman in good health. DNA of the CDR3: TGTGCCAGCGGGTACGCCAACACTGAAGCTTTCTTT. It is translated as CASGYANTEAFF.